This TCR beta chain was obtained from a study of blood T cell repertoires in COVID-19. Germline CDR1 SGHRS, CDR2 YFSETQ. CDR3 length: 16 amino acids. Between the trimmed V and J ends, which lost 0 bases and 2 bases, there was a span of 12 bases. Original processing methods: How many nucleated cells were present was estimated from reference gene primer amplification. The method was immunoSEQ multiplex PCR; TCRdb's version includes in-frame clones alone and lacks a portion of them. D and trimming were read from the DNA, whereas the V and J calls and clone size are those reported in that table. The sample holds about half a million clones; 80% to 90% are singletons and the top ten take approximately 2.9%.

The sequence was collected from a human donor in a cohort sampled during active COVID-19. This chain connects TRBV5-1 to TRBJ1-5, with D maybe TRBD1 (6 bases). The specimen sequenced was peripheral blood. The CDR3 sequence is CASSLAPGARNQPQHF. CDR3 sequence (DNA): TGCGCCAGCAGCTTGGCTCCAGGGGCGCGCAATCAGCCCCAGCATTTT.